This entry describes one T cell receptor beta chain. What it binds is unknown. Documented treatment: oral pan-JAK inhibitor, 5-10 mg twice daily. The data stem from a study of CD8+ T cells in alopecia areata. The overall study: Oral tofacitinib (5 to 10 mg twice daily) was administered to treated patients.

Following extraction, RNA underwent reverse transcription to cDNA, which served as the sequencing template. Sequenced by immunoSEQ multiplex PCR; TCRdb stores in-frame clones only, minus some. The sample includes approximately 45,000 clones, roughly 65% of them seen just once. Study-wide findings and caveats: Scalp clonality dropped significantly under tofacitinib, as did expanded CD8+ top-100 clones.

With 4 bases clipped from V and 8 bases from J, the junction kept 3 bases outside the gene matches. Germline CDR1 MNHEY, CDR2 SMNVEV (reference sequence). The CDR3 has 13 residues. The source material was CD8+ T cells sorted from blood, sampled at week 4, from a patient treated with tofacitinib. The sequence came from a human donor with alopecia areata. The chain joins TRBV27 to TRBJ2-4; 9 nucleotides line up with TRBD1. CDR3 sequence: CASSYRGRDIQYF. CDR3 bases: TGTGCCAGCAGTTACAGGGGGCGCGACATTCAGTACTTC.